The T cell receptor (beta chain) under discussion was sequenced for a study of CD8 T cells in ankylosing spondylitis. Study outcomes and limitations: Disease-linked clones were found to be CD8+ and relatively rare in peripheral blood. Earlier authors reported some of these motif variants in reactive arthritis synovial fluid and blood. Characteristic of ankylosing spondylitis blood, it appeared, was a TCR beta motif comprising eight highly homologous variants.

About this clonotype: No antigen is known for it.

Making the TCR beta libraries involved quantitative 5'-RACE with molecular barcodes. TCRdb processed the 5' RACE reads anew with MiXCR; each CDR3 protein has one entry. The sample consists of 130,000 or so distinct CDR3 sequences, roughly a sixth of them appearing once. From germline, CDR1 is MDHEN and CDR2 SYDVKM. The germline V and J ends were trimmed by 5 bases and 0 bases, with 14 bases remaining between them. The CDR3 has 16 residues. This sequence was found in a male donor with ankylosing spondylitis. This chain connects TRBV28 to TRBJ2-1; the D gene is possibly TRBD1 (6 bases). The sequencing input was blood, either unsorted or a sorted T cell fraction (not recorded which). Here the CDR3 reads CASSPTDRYSYNEQFF. CDR3 DNA: TGTGCCAGCAGTCCGACTGACAGGTACTCCTACAATGAGCAGTTCTTC.